The rows below give T cell receptor beta chains drawn from one sample of a study of T-cell reconstitution after alpha-beta-depleted transplantation in children. Each CDR3 protein gets one entry after TCRdb re-called the PCR reads with MiXCR. The table has under 300,000 distinct CDR3 sequences, around 10% seen once. The material sequenced was peripheral blood, taken 180 days after TCRalphabeta/CD19-depleted stem cell transplant. Receptor source: a male patient under 10 years old who had a stem cell transplant for chronic granulomatous disease, so the T cells may come from the graft donor. Both conserved end residues are part of each CDR3. Each record gives: J gene, V gene, clone size, D gene, CDR3 DNA, CDR3 protein. D genes are given only for firm matches. For some rows the clone size is stated as once, few or many, or as a class when expanded; others skip it.

>TRBJ2-3|TRBV20-1|NA|NA
TGCAGTGCCGGCATGGGCCCCATCAGCGGTACAGATACGCAGTATTTT
CSAGMGPISGTDTQYF
>TRBJ1-1|TRBV4-3|many|NA
TGCGCCAGCAGCCTCGGGACGTTGAACACTGAAGCTTTCTTT
CASSLGTLNTEAFF
>TRBJ2-2|TRBV5-4|many|NA
TGTGCCAGCAGCGACATGGGGGCCGGGGAGCTGTTTTTT
CASSDMGAGELFF
>TRBJ2-2|TRBV6-1|many|NA
TGTGCCAGCAGTCAGGCCTTTATCTGGGGGGGCCCGACCGGGGAGCTGTTTTTT
CASSQAFIWGGPTGELFF
>TRBJ2-4|TRBV12-3/TRBV12-4|many|NA
TGTGCCAGCAGTCCGCTCCACGTGAGTGGCGACATTCAGTACTTC
CASSPLHVSGDIQYF
>TRBJ2-1|TRBV12-3/TRBV12-4|few|TRBD1
TGTGCCAGCAATACAGGGGACTCCTACAATGAGCAGTTCTTC
CASNTGDSYNEQFF
>TRBJ2-1|TRBV5-4|few|NA
TGTGCCAGCAGCTCAGGACGAGGCTCCTACAATGAGCAGTTCTTC
CASSSGRGSYNEQFF
>TRBJ1-2|TRBV12-3/TRBV12-4|many|TRBD1
TGTGCCAGCAGTTCGCCGGGACAGGGGAGTGTTGGCTACACCTTC
CASSSPGQGSVGYTF
>TRBJ2-3|TRBV7-2|many|NA
TGTGCCAGCACCCCCATCACAGATACGCAGTATTTT
CASTPITDTQYF
>TRBJ2-7|TRBV12-5|many|NA
TGTGCTAGTGGTTTGGGCCAAATTCCATCGGAACGCCCTTACGAGCAGTACTTC
CASGLGQIPSERPYEQYF
>TRBJ2-1|TRBV20-1|many|NA
TGCAGTGCTAGTAGTCTGACAAGGTACAATGAGCAGTTCTTC
CSASSLTRYNEQFF
>TRBJ2-1|TRBV27|many|NA
TGTGCCAGCGCCATGCTCTATAATACTGAGCAGTTCTTC
CASAMLYNTEQFF
>TRBJ1-3|TRBV18|many|NA
TGTGCCAGCTCGTCAGCAGGGGTTTCTGGAAACACCATATATTTT
CASSSAGVSGNTIYF
>TRBJ2-1|TRBV20-1|few|TRBD2
TGCTGTGCTGCACCATTAGCGGGACACGGCTACAATGAGCAGTTCTTC
CCAAPLAGHGYNEQFF
>TRBJ2-5|TRBV5-1|many|NA
TGCGCCAGCAGCTTGGAACCTGAGACCCAGTACTTC
CASSLEPETQYF
>TRBJ1-2|TRBV3-1|few|NA
TGTGCCAGCAGCCAAGGGACCTATGGCTACACCTTC
CASSQGTYGYTF
>TRBJ2-7|TRBV12-3/TRBV12-4|many|NA
TGTGCCAGCAGTCCCAGGTACCCCATGACCTCCTACGAGCAGTACTTC
CASSPRYPMTSYEQYF
>TRBJ2-3|TRBV7-3|many|NA
TGTGCCAGCAGCCCGCAGTGGGTAGATACGCAGTATTTT
CASSPQWVDTQYF
>TRBJ1-1|TRBV7-2|many|NA
TGTGCCAGCAGCTTAGACAGGGACACTGAAGCTTTCTTT
CASSLDRDTEAFF
>TRBJ2-4|TRBV6-1|many|NA
TGTGCCAGCAAAGCAGGGGAAGCCAAAAACATTCAGTACTTC
CASKAGEAKNIQYF
>TRBJ2-5|TRBV29-1|many|TRBD2
TGCAGCGTCGAGCCAAGGACTAGCGGGTACCAAGAGACCCAGTACTTC
CSVEPRTSGYQETQYF
>TRBJ2-7|TRBV10-2|many|NA
TGCGCCAGCAGTGAGGTGGCAGGGGGGGCCTACGAGCAGTACTTC
CASSEVAGGAYEQYF
>TRBJ2-2|TRBV4-2|many|NA
TGTGCCAGCAGCCAAGACCCCATACTCACCGGGGAGCTGTTTTTT
CASSQDPILTGELFF